These 20 T cell receptor beta chains were sequenced from one sample in a study of blood T cell repertoires in COVID-19. TCRdb's copy holds only in-frame clones and misses some; the assay was immunoSEQ multiplex PCR. In the table there are about 42,000 clones, 70% to 90% of which are singletons. The sample comprised peripheral blood. The receptors were sampled from a human donor in a cohort sampled during active COVID-19.

For the CDR3, the DNA is TGTGCCAGCAGACGAGAGGTCGAGCAGTACTTC. Amino acid sequence: CASRREVEQYF. V and J are TRBV2 and TRBJ2-7; D remains ambiguous. V gave up 6 bases and J gave up 6 bases, with 9 bases separating them. This CDR3 contains 11 residues. CDR1 and CDR2 (germline): SNHLY, FYNNEI.

The chain joins TRBV10-3 to TRBJ1-2; 7 nucleotides align to TRBD1. Per germline, CDR1 ENHRY and CDR2 SYGVKD. This CDR3 is built from 16 residues. V lost 0 bases to trimming and J lost 6 bases; unmatched junction nucleotides: 10. The CDR3 DNA reads TGTGCCATCAGTGAGTCGAGTGGACAGGCCGCAAATGGCTACACCTTC. Translating gives CAISESSGQAANGYTF.

This clone was observed a single time. The chain couples TRBV27 to TRBJ2-1; 8 nucleotides match TRBD1. The CDR3 sequence is 17 residues long. The V gene end was trimmed by 7 bases and the J gene end by 6 bases; junction bases not matched to a gene: 17. Germline CDR1 is MNHEY and CDR2 is SMNVEV (reference sequence). The CDR3 sequence is CASKPVPPGQESNEQFF. Here the CDR3 DNA reads TGTGCCAGCAAACCCGTCCCCCCGGGACAGGAGTCCAATGAGCAGTTCTTC.

The rearrangement links TRBV4-3 to TRBJ2-7; D is perhaps TRBD2 (7 bases). V dropped 4 bases and J dropped 2 bases, with 18 bases sitting between them. CDR3 length equals 16 residues. Germline V gene lookup returns CDR1 LGHNA and CDR2 YSLEER. The chain's CDR3 is CASSPSLGGAAYEQYF. The CDR3 nucleotides read TGCGCCAGCAGCCCATCCTTAGGGGGGGCCGCCTACGAGCAGTACTTC.

This sequence joins TRBV4-3 and TRBJ1-5; 9 nucleotides line up with TRBD1. Germline-derived CDR1 and CDR2 are LGHNA and YSLEER. CDR3 size: 15 residues. V dropped 4 bases and J dropped 6; count of bases not matched to a gene: 7. CDR3 region: CASSLTQGAGQPQHF. In nucleotides, the CDR3 is TGCGCCAGCAGCCTAACACAGGGGGCAGGTCAGCCCCAGCATTTT.

The genes are TRBV12-5 and TRBJ2-1, with 8 positions matching TRBD2. The length of the CDR3 is 13 residues. Trimming cost V 10 bases and J 3 bases; bases outside gene matches: 5. CDR1 LGHNT and CDR2 FRNRAP come from the germline V gene. For the CDR3, the DNA is TGTGCTACCAGTAGCGGGATCTACAATGAGCAGTTCTTC. This sequence encodes CATSSGIYNEQFF.

This chain joins TRBV23-1 and TRBJ2-7, with 10 nucleotides matching TRBD1. TRBV23-1 is marked as an open reading frame, function uncertain. V dropped 6 bases and J dropped 3; count of bases not matched to a gene: 14. This CDR3 is built from 17 residues. For the CDR3, the DNA is TGCGCCAGCAGCCACGTACTGGGACAGGGGTTCCACTACGAGCAGTACTTC. Translation gives CASSHVLGQGFHYEQYF.

The chain has TRBV4-1 and TRBJ1-1; D remains ambiguous. This CDR3 has 13 amino acids. Germline-derived CDR1 and CDR2 are MGHRA and YSYEKL. V lost 2 bases and J 1 base, leaving 5 bases between the germline ends. As DNA, the CDR3 is TGCGCCAGCAGCCAAACCAGGAACACTGAAGCTTTCTTT. Its translation: CASSQTRNTEAFF.

In its sample, this clone is medium-sized. The chain is built from TRBV11-3 and TRBJ1-3; the D gene is possibly TRBD1 (6 bases). The CDR3 loop spans 12 amino acids. Looked up from germline, CDR1 is SGHNT and CDR2 is YENEEA. Deletions cut 5 bases from V and 4 bases from J, with 6 bases between. CDR3 in DNA: TGTGCCAGCAGCGACAGGGGAAACACCATATATTTT. Translating gives CASSDRGNTIYF.

The sample holds one count of this clone. The rearrangement links TRBV19 to TRBJ1-2; 7 bases fit TRBD1. J was trimmed by 8 bases and V by 2 bases; bases with no gene match: 5. This CDR3 region has 13 residues. In germline, CDR1 is LNHDA, CDR2 SQIVND (reference sequence). CDR3 nucleotides: TGTGCCAGTAGTATAACACAGGGGAGCGGCTACACCTTC. This codes for CASSITQGSGYTF. The full variable domain, in which reference TRBV19 and TRBJ1-2 provide the parts outside the CDR3, is DGGITQSPKYLFRKEGQNVTLSCEQNLNHDAMYWYRQDPGQGLRLIYYSQIVNDFQKGDIAEGYSVSREKKESFPLTVTSAQKNPTAFYLCASSITQGSGYTFGSGTRLTVV.

V is TRBV27 and J is TRBJ1-2; perhaps TRBD1 as D (5 bases). CDR3 length: 12 amino acids. Deletions cut 6 bases from V and 8 bases from J, with 13 bases between. Germline V gives CDR1 MNHEY, CDR2 SMNVEV (reference sequence). The CDR3 protein is CASSPGGGGYTF. In nucleotides, the CDR3 is TGTGCCAGCAGCCCCGGGGGGGGAGGCTACACCTTC.

This clone was recorded a few times. V is TRBV6-2 or TRBV6-3 and J is TRBJ1-5, with TRBD1 identical over 9 bases. Germline V gene data show CDR1 as MNHEY and CDR2 as SVGEGT. The CDR3 contains 15 residues. Trimming took 6 bases from V and 6 from J; bases not matched to a gene: 9. The DNA for the CDR3 is TGTGCCAGCAGCCAACCGGGACAGGGCGCTCAGCCCCAGCATTTT. Translated: CASSQPGQGAQPQHF.

The chain carries TRBV4-2 and TRBJ2-2; TRBD2 might be the D (6 bases). V lost 0 bases and J lost 7, with 18 bases in between. This CDR3 is built from 17 residues. The germline V gene has CDR1 LGHNA and CDR2 YNFKEQ. The CDR3 protein is CASSQDRRGAAGGELFF. CDR3 DNA: TGTGCCAGCAGCCAAGATCGACGCGGGGCTGCTGGCGGGGAGCTGTTTTTT.

The rearrangement joins TRBV9 to TRBJ1-1; 8 bases agree with TRBD1. The CDR3 is 14 amino acids. The junction had 2 bases not matched to a gene; V was cut back by 3 bases and J by 1 base. Germline V gene sequence: CDR1 SGDLS, CDR2 YYNGEE. For the CDR3, the DNA is TGTGCCAGCAGCGATGGGACAGGGAACACTGAAGCTTTCTTT. It is translated as CASSDGTGNTEAFF.

The chain couples TRBV4-1 to TRBJ2-2; 11 nucleotides line up with TRBD1. V was clipped by 6 bases and J by 8 bases; unmatched bases: 5. This CDR3 has 14 residues. Germline V gives CDR1 MGHRA, CDR2 YSYEKL. CDR3 region: CASRGQGAWGELFF. CDR3 sequence (DNA): TGCGCCAGCAGAGGACAGGGGGCCTGGGGGGAGCTGTTTTTT.

The chain uses TRBV7-9 and TRBJ1-2; perhaps TRBD1 as D (6 bases). Trimming took 5 bases from V and 5 from J, leaving 18 bases between them. Per the germline V gene, CDR1 is SEHNR and CDR2 is FQNEAQ (reference sequence). This CDR3 is built from 15 residues. As DNA, the CDR3 is TGTGCCAGCAGCCCGAGGGGGGGCGCGGGGTATGGCTACACCTTC. It encodes CASSPRGGAGYGYTF.

V usage is TRBV29-1 and J usage is TRBJ1-4; D may be TRBD1 (6 bases). V gave up 6 bases and J gave up 10 bases, with 21 bases separating them. The germline CDR1 and CDR2 sequences are SQVTM and ANQGSEA. The CDR3 is 14 amino acids. In DNA, the CDR3 is TGCAGCGTGAACCCAGGACAGTCCCCCGGAAAACTGTTTTTT. Translation gives CSVNPGQSPGKLFF.

The CDR3 region is CATGLVSYEQYF. CDR3 nucleotide sequence: TGTGCCACGGGACTAGTATCCTACGAGCAGTACTTC. This chain uses TRBV6-5 with TRBJ2-7, with 8 bases lining up with TRBD2. This CDR3 is 12 amino acids long. V trimming: 10 bases; J trimming: 1 base; junction bases outside the gene matches: 3. Germline V lookup: CDR1 MNHEY, CDR2 SVGAGI.

The genes are TRBV11-2 and TRBJ2-5; D not resolved. The CDR3 is 12 amino acids. The germline V and J ends were trimmed by 6 bases and 4 bases, with 9 bases remaining between them. CDR1 and CDR2 from the germline V gene are SGHAT and FQNNGV. The CDR3 spells CASRKSGETQYF. For the CDR3, the DNA is TGTGCCAGCAGAAAGTCGGGAGAGACCCAGTACTTC.

The CDR3 DNA reads TGTGCCAGCAGCCAAGACAGTTTTCCTGGAAACACCATATATTTT. This gives the protein CASSQDSFPGNTIYF. The chain combines TRBV7-2 with TRBJ1-3, with a weak D call TRBD1 (5 bases). V lost 5 bases, J lost 2 bases, and 13 bases lay in between. Per the germline V gene, CDR1 is SGHTA and CDR2 is FQGNSA. This CDR3 has 15 residues.